Shown below are 32 T cell receptor beta chains from a single sample sequenced in a study of blood T cell repertoires in COVID-19. Produced via immunoSEQ multiplex PCR; TCRdb's table is partial and in-frame only. The table shows over 200,000 clones, with about nine tenths occurring only once. Source material: PBMCs or T cells enriched from blood (not recorded which). All receptors come from a woman aged 40 to 50 with acute COVID-19.

The chain links TRBV6-1 to TRBJ2-7; TRBD2 matches at 11 bases. Trimming at V came to 3 bases and at J to 0 bases, leaving 4 bases not matched to a gene. CDR3 length: 16 residues. CDR1 and CDR2 from the germline V gene are MNHNS and SASEGT. CDR3 loop: CASSDRTSGYSYEQYV. For the CDR3, the DNA is TGTGCCAGCAGTGATAGGACTAGCGGGTACTCCTACGAGCAGTACGTC.

The V and J genes are TRBV19 and TRBJ1-4; D gene ambiguous. Germline assignment: CDR1 LNHDA and CDR2 SQIVND (reference sequence). The length of the CDR3 is 16 residues. Trimming left V 5 bases short and J 5 bases short, with 18 bases between. CDR3 in amino acids: CASSGVSGRWNEKLFF. Here the CDR3 DNA reads TGTGCCAGTAGTGGAGTTTCCGGCAGATGGAATGAAAAACTGTTTTTT.

This chain joins TRBV9 and TRBJ2-3; 9 bases are shared with TRBD2. CDR1 is SGDLS, CDR2 YYNGEE, per germline. The CDR3 has 16 amino acids. The ends lost 2 bases at V and 3 bases at J; junction bases unmatched: 7. The CDR3 reads CASSVSGGRGTDTQYF. Here the CDR3 DNA reads TGTGCCAGCAGCGTGAGCGGGGGGCGGGGGACAGATACGCAGTATTTT.

The V gene is TRBV9, the J gene TRBJ2-2, with D possibly being TRBD2 (5 bases). V was pared by 2 bases and J by 5 bases, with 16 bases between. The CDR3 is made up of 16 amino acids. The germline V gene has CDR1 SGDLS and CDR2 YYNGEE. The CDR3 reads CASSVGAVPGTGELFF. CDR3 in DNA: TGTGCCAGCAGCGTGGGCGCAGTCCCGGGGACCGGGGAGCTGTTTTTT. The full variable domain, its missing parts supplied by reference TRBV9 and TRBJ2-2, is DSGVTQTPKHLITATGQRVTLRCSPRSGDLSVYWYQQSLDQGLQFLIQYYNGEERAKGNILERFSAQQFPDLHSELNLSSLELGDSALYFCASSVGAVPGTGELFFGEGSRLTVL.

The chain carries TRBV5-8 and TRBJ1-2; D not resolved. The length of the CDR3 is 12 residues. V lost 0 bases and J lost 5, with 5 bases in between. Germline V gene data show CDR1 as SGHTS and CDR2 as YDEGEE. The CDR3 loop reads CASSLGRYGYTF. The CDR3, as DNA: TGTGCCAGCAGCTTGGGGCGGTATGGCTACACCTTC.

On this clone itself: A read error may explain this, as a much larger clone is one base away. The rearrangement links TRBV5-4 to TRBJ2-2; 8 bases match TRBD1. Germline CDR1 and CDR2: SGHNT and YYREEE (reference sequence). J lost 5 bases, V lost 2 bases, and 2 bases had no gene match. This CDR3 contains 14 residues. The CDR3 DNA sequence: TGTGCCAGCAGCTTAGGACAGGGAACCGGGGAGCTGTTTTTT. This gives the protein CASSLGQGTGELFF.

The genes are TRBV21-1 and TRBJ2-1; the table assigns TRBD2, which was not confirmed against the DNA. TRBV21-1 is a documented pseudogene. The CDR3 is 17 residues long. The CDR3 region has the DNA TGTGCCAGCAAGCAGTACCGGGCTAGCGGGATCGACAATGAGCAGTTCTTC. This gives the protein CASKQYRASGIDNEQFF.

The chain couples TRBV7-2 to TRBJ2-7, with TRBD1 as a possible D gene (5 bases). Deletions cut 4 bases from V and 3 bases from J, with 13 bases between. The CDR3 is 14 residues long. Germline V gives CDR1 SGHTA, CDR2 FQGNSA. The CDR3 coding sequence is TGTGCCAGCAGCTGGGGCTCTTCTAACTACGAGCAGTACGTC. Translated, it gives CASSWGSSNYEQYV.

V usage is TRBV6-2 or TRBV6-3 and J usage is TRBJ2-1, with 14 positions matching TRBD2. This CDR3 is built from 14 residues. Germline assignment: CDR1 MNHEY and CDR2 SVGEGT. After removal of 6 bases from V and 9 bases from J, the junction contained 4 bases not matched to a gene. In DNA form, the CDR3 reads TGTGCCAGCAGCGGGACTAGCGGGAGCTCTGAGCAGTTCTTC. Its protein is CASSGTSGSSEQFF.

Only a few counts were recorded for this clone. The rearrangement links TRBV11-2 to TRBJ2-5; maybe TRBD1 (5 bases). The CDR3 is made up of 15 amino acids. Per germline, CDR1 SGHAT and CDR2 FQNNGV. V was cut by 2 bases and J by 4 bases, with 14 bases left in between. The CDR3 sequence: CASSLSPGWGETQYF. The CDR3 DNA follows: TGTGCCAGCAGCTTATCTCCAGGGTGGGGAGAGACCCAGTACTTC.

The V and J genes are TRBV6-5 and TRBJ2-7, with 10 nucleotides matching TRBD1. The CDR3 has 14 residues. Germline-derived CDR1 and CDR2 are MNHEY and SVGAGI. Germline trimming cut 5 bases from V and 3 bases from J; bases unmatched to any gene: 4. The CDR3 is CASSRQGADYEQYF. CDR3 bases: TGTGCCAGCAGTCGACAGGGGGCGGACTACGAGCAGTACTTC.

The chain is built from TRBV3-1 (or the pseudogene TRBV3-2) and TRBJ1-3; 7 bases are shared with TRBD1. J was trimmed by 4 bases and V by 1 base; bases with no gene match: 4. The CDR3 has 15 amino acids. CDR1 and CDR2 (germline): LGHDT, YNNKEL (reference sequence). The CDR3 protein is CASSQAQGRGNTIYF. The CDR3 DNA reads TGTGCCAGCAGCCAAGCACAGGGGCGAGGAAACACCATATATTTT.

The chain combines TRBV24-1 with TRBJ2-1; 11 bases line up with TRBD1. Germline CDR1 KGHDR, CDR2 SFDVKD. The CDR3 runs 16 residues. Losses at the gene ends were 3 bases for V and 7 bases for J; bases not matched to a gene: 7. CDR3 amino acids: CATSDEGTGGRNEQFF. CDR3 sequence (DNA): TGTGCCACCAGTGATGAAGGGACAGGGGGTAGGAATGAGCAGTTCTTC.

V and J are TRBV10-1 and TRBJ2-3, with TRBD1 matching over 12 bases. The CDR3 is 16 amino acids. The V gene's germline CDR1 is WNHNN and CDR2 SYGVQD (reference sequence). J lost 3 bases, V lost 5 bases, and 6 bases had no gene match. Written as DNA, the CDR3 is TGCGCCAGCAGTCCCGGGACAGGGGGCGCGACAGATACGCAGTATTTT. It yields the protein CASSPGTGGATDTQYF.

The chain employs TRBV24-1 and TRBJ1-3, with D unclear. Germline V CDR1 and CDR2: KGHDR, SFDVKD. The ends were cut back, 5 bases at V and 4 bases at J, with 5 bases in the middle. The CDR3 runs 12 residues. Here the CDR3 DNA reads TGTGCCACCAGTGCCTCGGGAAACACCATATATTTT. It codes for CATSASGNTIYF.

The gene calls are TRBV4-3 and TRBJ2-7, with D possibly matching TRBD1 (6 bases). The V end lost 0 bases, the J end lost 3 bases, and 6 bases lay between the germline ends. There are 13 residues in the CDR3. The germline V gene encodes CDR1 LGHNA and CDR2 YSLEER. The CDR3: CASSQEQGYEQYF. DNA of the CDR3: TGCGCCAGCAGCCAAGAACAGGGCTACGAGCAGTACTTC.

The chain joins TRBV10-2 to TRBJ2-7; 10 bases are a match to TRBD1. J gave up 3 bases and V 6 bases, and 8 bases lay outside the gene matches. Per the germline V gene, CDR1 is WSHSY and CDR2 is SAAADI. CDR3 length equals 15 residues. The CDR3 region is CASRMTGGYVYEQYV. CDR3 bases: TGCGCCAGCAGGATGACAGGGGGCTACGTCTACGAGCAGTACGTC.

The rearrangement uses TRBV7-9 and TRBJ1-4, with a possible D match to TRBD1 (5 bases). CDR3 length: 16 residues. Germline CDR1 reads SEHNR; CDR2 reads FQNEAQ (reference sequence). Trimming stripped 0 bases from V and 3 bases from J, with 11 bases between. The CDR3 loop reads CASSLALGGANEKLFF. The CDR3 region has the DNA TGTGCCAGCAGCTTAGCGCTCGGGGGTGCTAATGAAAAACTGTTTTTT.

The V gene is TRBV6-5, the J gene TRBJ1-4; D remains unclear. Looked up from germline, CDR1 is MNHEY and CDR2 is SVGAGI. The CDR3 has 12 residues. V was trimmed by 8 bases and J by 8 bases, leaving 12 bases between them. The chain's CDR3 is CASGRRQEKLFF. CDR3 nucleotides: TGTGCCAGCGGCAGGAGGCAGGAAAAACTGTTTTTT.

This clone has only one observation. V and J are TRBV6-2 or TRBV6-3 and TRBJ2-3; D is possibly TRBD1 (5 bases). V lost 5 bases to trimming and J lost 0 bases, with 15 bases between them. This CDR3 is built from 16 residues. Germline V gives CDR1 MNHEY, CDR2 SVGEGT. The CDR3 DNA is TGTGCCAGCAGTCGCAAATCTGGGGCTAGCACAGATACGCAGTATTTT. Encoded protein: CASSRKSGASTDTQYF.

The rearrangement joins TRBV15 to TRBJ2-7, with D maybe TRBD2 (6 bases). Germline V CDR1 and CDR2: LNHNV, YYDKDF (reference sequence). This CDR3 region has 15 residues. The V end was cut by 0 bases, the J end by 7 bases, with 16 bases between. CDR3 bases: TGTGCCACCAGCAGAGATACAGGACGGGGGAGGGAGCAGTACTTC. Amino acid sequence: CATSRDTGRGREQYF.

The chain links TRBV4-1 to TRBJ1-2; D perhaps matches TRBD1 (6 bases). V lost 4 bases to trimming and J lost 4 bases, with 13 bases between them. Germline loops: CDR1 MGHRA, CDR2 YSYEKL. The CDR3 has 14 amino acids. The CDR3 DNA reads TGCGCCAGCAGCCCGAGGGGAGGGGGCTATGGCTACACCTTC. Translation: CASSPRGGGYGYTF.

V is TRBV4-3 and J is TRBJ1-3; perhaps TRBD1 as D (5 bases). Trimming stripped 2 bases from V and 1 base from J, with 9 bases between. Germline values: CDR1 LGHNA, CDR2 YSLEER. This CDR3 is built from 15 residues. Here the CDR3 reads CASSQQGLSGNTIYF. Written as DNA, the CDR3 is TGCGCCAGCAGCCAACAGGGTTTGTCTGGAAACACCATATATTTT.

This clone was counted once. The chain uses TRBV3-1 (or the pseudogene TRBV3-2) and TRBJ1-1; TRBD1 is a possible D gene (5 bases). The CDR3 covers 13 residues. In germline, CDR1 is LGHDT, CDR2 YNNKEL (reference sequence). The V and J ends lost 3 bases and 5 bases respectively, with 10 bases between them. Here the CDR3 DNA reads TGTGCCAGCAGCCATGGGGGGGAAACTGAAGCTTTCTTT. It yields the protein CASSHGGETEAFF.

The chain links TRBV5-1 to TRBJ2-7, with 7 bases matching TRBD1. CDR3 length: 16 residues. The V and J ends lost 4 bases and 5 bases, in that order; junction bases with no gene match: 15. Germline V gives CDR1 SGHRS, CDR2 YFSETQ. CDR3 sequence: CASSAGLLTGPNEQYV. The DNA for the CDR3 is TGCGCCAGCAGCGCTGGGCTGTTGACAGGGCCCAACGAGCAGTACGTC.

J is TRBJ1-1 and V is TRBV7-9; TRBD1 is a possible D gene (6 bases). Germline values: CDR1 SEHNR, CDR2 FQNEAQ (reference sequence). Trimming left V 5 bases short and J 10 bases short, with 17 bases between. The CDR3 has 13 residues. The CDR3 DNA sequence: TGTGCCAGCAGCGCACCGGGACAAGTAGGAGCTTTCTTT. This sequence encodes CASSAPGQVGAFF.

The chain couples TRBV10-3 to TRBJ2-3; TRBD2 might be the D (6 bases). Trimming took 10 bases from V and 3 from J, leaving 11 bases between them. The V gene's germline CDR1 is ENHRY and CDR2 SYGVKD. This CDR3 spans 12 amino acids. DNA for the CDR3: TGTGCCACCGCCGCGGGGACAGATACGCAGTATTTT. Protein: CATAAGTDTQYF.

The rearrangement uses TRBV7-2 and TRBJ1-2; 8 bases are a match to TRBD1. J was trimmed by 2 bases and V by 1 base; bases with no gene match: 9. Germline lookup yields CDR1 SGHTA and CDR2 FQGNSA. The length of the CDR3 is 17 residues. The CDR3 protein is CASSLDGRQGANYGYTF. CDR3 nucleotide sequence: TGTGCCAGCAGCTTAGACGGGCGGCAGGGGGCGAACTATGGCTACACCTTC.

The gene calls are TRBV2 and TRBJ1-2; 8 bases map to TRBD1. The CDR3 length is 15 residues. V shed 6 bases, J shed 8 bases, and the junction held 14 bases outside the gene matches. Germline assignment: CDR1 SNHLY and CDR2 FYNNEI. The CDR3 DNA is TGTGCCAGCAGCCTTAAATTGACAGGGGTGGGCGGCTACACCTTC. Its protein product is CASSLKLTGVGGYTF.

V usage is TRBV14 and J usage is TRBJ2-3; D is perhaps TRBD2 (6 bases). The length of the CDR3 is 17 residues. Germline V gives CDR1 SGHDN, CDR2 FVKESK. Trimming took 0 bases from V and 2 from J, leaving 15 bases between them. The CDR3 here is CASSQDNGSGATDTQYF. CDR3 nucleotide sequence: TGTGCCAGCAGCCAAGACAATGGTAGCGGAGCCACAGATACGCAGTATTTT. Filled out from reference TRBV14 and TRBJ2-3, the complete variable domain reads EAGVTQFPSHSVIEKGQTVTLRCDPISGHDNLYWYRRVMGKEIKFLLHFVKESKQDESGMPNNRFLAERTGGTYSTLKVQPAELEDSGVYFCASSQDNGSGATDTQYFGPGTRLTVL.

This sequence joins TRBV18 and TRBJ2-2; 8 bases fit TRBD1. The CDR3 consists of 17 residues. After removal of 3 bases from V and 8 bases from J, the junction contained 14 bases not matched to a gene. The germline V gene has CDR1 KGHSH and CDR2 LQKENI. CDR3 DNA sequence: TGTGCCAGCTCACCGGGACAGGCAAGGACTCTTCCAGGGGAGCTGTTTTTT. Encoded protein: CASSPGQARTLPGELFF.

The rearrangement links TRBV30 to TRBJ1-1; no reliable D call. Germline-derived CDR1 and CDR2 are GTSNPN and SVGIG (reference sequence). The germline V and J ends were trimmed by 1 base and 1 base, with 10 bases remaining between them. The CDR3 extends over 14 amino acids. The chain's CDR3 is CAWSALRRNTEAFF. In nucleotides, the CDR3 is TGTGCCTGGAGTGCTCTGAGGAGGAACACTGAAGCTTTCTTT.